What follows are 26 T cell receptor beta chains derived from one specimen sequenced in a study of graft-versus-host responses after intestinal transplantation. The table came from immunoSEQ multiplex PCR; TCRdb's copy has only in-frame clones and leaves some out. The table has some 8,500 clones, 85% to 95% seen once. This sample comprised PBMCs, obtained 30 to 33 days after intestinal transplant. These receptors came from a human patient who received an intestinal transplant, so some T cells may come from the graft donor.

The CDR3 nucleotides read TGTGCCAGCAGCTCAATTCCCGGGACAGGGACCAATGAGCAGTTCTTC. Its protein product is CASSSIPGTGTNEQFF. The genes are TRBV7-8 and TRBJ2-1; the match to TRBD1 covers 9 bases. The CDR3 spans 16 residues. The germline gives CDR1 SGHVS, CDR2 FQNEAQ. Losses at the gene ends were 4 bases for V and 6 bases for J; bases not matched to a gene: 10.

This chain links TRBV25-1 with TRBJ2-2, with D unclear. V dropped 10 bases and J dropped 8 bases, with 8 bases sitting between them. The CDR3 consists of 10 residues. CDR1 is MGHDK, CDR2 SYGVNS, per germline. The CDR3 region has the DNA TGTGCCACCTGGGGTGGGGAGCTGTTTTTT. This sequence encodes CATWGGELFF.

CDR3 residues: CASSSNRVEWVGPEAFF. The CDR3 nucleotides read TGTGCCAGCAGCTCGAACAGGGTAGAGTGGGTCGGTCCTGAAGCTTTCTTT. The chain uses TRBV7-9 and TRBJ1-1; maybe TRBD1 (6 bases). Trimming stripped 4 bases from V and 6 bases from J, with 24 bases between. CDR3 length: 17 amino acids. Germline CDR1 reads SEHNR; CDR2 reads FQNEAQ (reference sequence).

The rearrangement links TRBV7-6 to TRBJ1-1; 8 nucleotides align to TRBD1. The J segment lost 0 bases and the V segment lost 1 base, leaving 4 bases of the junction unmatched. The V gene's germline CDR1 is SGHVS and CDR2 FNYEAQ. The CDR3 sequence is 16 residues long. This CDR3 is CASSLDDRGLNTEAFF. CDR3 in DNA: TGTGCCAGCAGCTTAGACGACAGGGGCTTGAACACTGAAGCTTTCTTT.

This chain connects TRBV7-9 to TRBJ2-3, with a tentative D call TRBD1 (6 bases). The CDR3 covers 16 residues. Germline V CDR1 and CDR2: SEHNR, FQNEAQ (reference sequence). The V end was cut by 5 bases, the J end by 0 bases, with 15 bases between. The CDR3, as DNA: TGTGCCAGCAGCACGACAGGCGGAGATAGCACAGATACGCAGTATTTT. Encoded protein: CASSTTGGDSTDTQYF.

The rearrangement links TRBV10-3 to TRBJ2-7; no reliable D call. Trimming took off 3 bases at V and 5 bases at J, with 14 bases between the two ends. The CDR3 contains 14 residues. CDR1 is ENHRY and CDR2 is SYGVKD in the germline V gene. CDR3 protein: CAISESATLHEQYF. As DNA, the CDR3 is TGTGCCATCAGTGAATCAGCTACCCTCCACGAGCAGTACTTC.

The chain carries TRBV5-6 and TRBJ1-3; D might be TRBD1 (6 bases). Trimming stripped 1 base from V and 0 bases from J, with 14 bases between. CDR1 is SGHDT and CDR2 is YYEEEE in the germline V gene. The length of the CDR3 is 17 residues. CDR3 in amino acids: CASSLRAGVNSGNTIYF. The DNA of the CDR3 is TGTGCCAGCAGCTTGCGGGCAGGGGTCAACTCTGGAAACACCATATATTTT.

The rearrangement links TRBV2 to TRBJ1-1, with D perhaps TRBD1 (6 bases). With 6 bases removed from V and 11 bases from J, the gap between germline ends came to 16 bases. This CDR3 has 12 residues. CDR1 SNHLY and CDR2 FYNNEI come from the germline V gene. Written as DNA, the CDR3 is TGTGCCAGCAGAGGAGCGGCAGGGGACGCTTTCTTT. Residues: CASRGAAGDAFF. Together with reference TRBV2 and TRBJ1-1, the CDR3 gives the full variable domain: EPEVTQTPSHQVTQMGQEVILRCVPISNHLYFYWYRQILGQKVEFLVSFYNNEISEKSEIFDDQFSVERPDGSNFTLKIRSTKLEDSAMYFCASRGAAGDAFFGQGTRLTVV.

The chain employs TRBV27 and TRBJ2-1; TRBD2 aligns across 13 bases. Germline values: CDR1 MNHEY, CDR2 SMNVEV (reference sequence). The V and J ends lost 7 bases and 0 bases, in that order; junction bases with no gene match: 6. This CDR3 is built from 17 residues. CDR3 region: CASTQGTSGTSYNEQFF. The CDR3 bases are TGTGCCAGCACCCAAGGGACTAGCGGGACCTCCTACAATGAGCAGTTCTTC.

The CDR3 region is CASSGLTGGGAYNEQFF. The CDR3 coding sequence is TGTGCCAGCAGCGGCCTAACTGGCGGGGGGGCGTACAATGAGCAGTTCTTC. V usage is TRBV7-9 and J usage is TRBJ2-1; the match to TRBD2 covers 9 bases. The CDR3 consists of 17 residues. V shed 5 bases and J 4 bases; nucleotides not matched to a gene: 12. The germline gives CDR1 SEHNR, CDR2 FQNEAQ (reference sequence).

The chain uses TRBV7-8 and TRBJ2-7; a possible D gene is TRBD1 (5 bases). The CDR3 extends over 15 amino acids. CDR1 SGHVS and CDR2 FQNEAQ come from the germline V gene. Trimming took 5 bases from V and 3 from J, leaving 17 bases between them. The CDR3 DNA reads TGTGCCAGCAGCCTTACGGAGACAGCACTCTACGAGCAGTACTTC. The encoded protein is CASSLTETALYEQYF.

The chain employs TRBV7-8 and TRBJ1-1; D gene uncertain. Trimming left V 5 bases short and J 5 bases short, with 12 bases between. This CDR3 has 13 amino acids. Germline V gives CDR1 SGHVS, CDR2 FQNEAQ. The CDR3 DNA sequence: TGTGCCAGCAGCACAGAGACGGTGACTGAAGCTTTCTTT. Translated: CASSTETVTEAFF.

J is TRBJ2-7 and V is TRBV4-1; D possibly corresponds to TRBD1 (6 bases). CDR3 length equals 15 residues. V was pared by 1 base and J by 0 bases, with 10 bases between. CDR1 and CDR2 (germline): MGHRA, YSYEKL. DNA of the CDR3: TGCGCCAGCAGCCAAGCGGACAGCTCCTCCTACGAGCAGTACTTC. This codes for CASSQADSSSYEQYF.

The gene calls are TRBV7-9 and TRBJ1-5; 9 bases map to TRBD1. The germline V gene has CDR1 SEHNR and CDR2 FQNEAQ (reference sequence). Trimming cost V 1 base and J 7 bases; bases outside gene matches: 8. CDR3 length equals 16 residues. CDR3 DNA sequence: TGTGCCAGCAGCTTAGAACAGGGGGCGTTTTGGCAGCCCCAGCATTTT. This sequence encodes CASSLEQGAFWQPQHF.

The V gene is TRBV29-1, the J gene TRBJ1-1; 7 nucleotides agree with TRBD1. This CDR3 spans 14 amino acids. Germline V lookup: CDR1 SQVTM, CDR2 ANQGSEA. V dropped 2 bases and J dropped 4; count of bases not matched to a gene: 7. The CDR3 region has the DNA TGCAGCGTTGAACGAGGGGGCACTGGCACTGAAGCTTTCTTT. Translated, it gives CSVERGGTGTEAFF.

The CDR3: CASSLGPPSYEQYF. The CDR3, as DNA: TGTGCCAGCAGCCTTGGACCCCCCTCCTACGAGCAGTACTTC. The chain has TRBV7-8 and TRBJ2-7; the D is unclear. The CDR3 sequence is 14 residues long. Germline-derived CDR1 and CDR2 are SGHVS and FQNEAQ. Trimming took off 5 bases at V and 0 bases at J, with 11 bases between the two ends.

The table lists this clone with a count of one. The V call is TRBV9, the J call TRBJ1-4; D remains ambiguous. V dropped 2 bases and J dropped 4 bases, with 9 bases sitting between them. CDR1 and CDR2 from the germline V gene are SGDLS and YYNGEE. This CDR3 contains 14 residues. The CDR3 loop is CASSVGRDNEKLFF. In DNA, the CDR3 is TGTGCCAGCAGCGTCGGGAGGGATAATGAAAAACTGTTTTTT.

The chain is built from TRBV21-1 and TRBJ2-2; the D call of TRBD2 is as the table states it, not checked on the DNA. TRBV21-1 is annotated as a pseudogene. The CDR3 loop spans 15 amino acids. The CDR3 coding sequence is TGTGCCAGCAGCGTCCGCGGGACCAGACCCGGGGAGCTGTTTTTT. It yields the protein CASSVRGTRPGELFF.

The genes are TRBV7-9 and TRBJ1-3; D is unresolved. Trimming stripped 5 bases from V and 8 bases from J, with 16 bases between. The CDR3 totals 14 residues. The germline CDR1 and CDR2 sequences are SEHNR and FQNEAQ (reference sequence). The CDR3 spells CASSRSSNWDTIYF. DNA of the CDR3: TGTGCCAGCAGCCGTTCCTCTAATTGGGACACCATATATTTT.

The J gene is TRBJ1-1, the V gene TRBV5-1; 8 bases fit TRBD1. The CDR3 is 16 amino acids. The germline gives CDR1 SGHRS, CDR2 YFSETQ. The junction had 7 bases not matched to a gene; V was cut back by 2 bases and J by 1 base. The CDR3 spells CASSLRPGGTNTEAFF. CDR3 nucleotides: TGCGCCAGCAGCTTAAGGCCAGGGGGCACGAACACTGAAGCTTTCTTT.

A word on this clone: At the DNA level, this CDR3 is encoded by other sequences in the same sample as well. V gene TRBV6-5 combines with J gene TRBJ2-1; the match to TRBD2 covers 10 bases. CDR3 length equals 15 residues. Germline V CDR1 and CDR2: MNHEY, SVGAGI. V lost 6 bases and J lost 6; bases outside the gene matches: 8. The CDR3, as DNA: TGTGCCAGCAGCCAGCGGGGGGGCCAATCCAATGAGCAGTTCTTC. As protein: CASSQRGGQSNEQFF.

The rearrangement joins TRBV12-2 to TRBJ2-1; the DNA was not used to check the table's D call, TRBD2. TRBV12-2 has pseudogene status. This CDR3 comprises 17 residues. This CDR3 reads CASRLGQIPGGAPEQFF. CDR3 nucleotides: TGTGCAAGTCGCTTAGGCCAGATACCCGGGGGGGCCCCTGAGCAGTTCTTC.

The CDR3 region has the DNA TGCGCCAGCAGGCTAATCGATAACAACAATGAGCAGTTCTTC. It is translated as CASRLIDNNNEQFF. The chain has TRBV4-1 and TRBJ2-1; D gene unclear. Germline values: CDR1 MGHRA, CDR2 YSYEKL. The length of the CDR3 is 14 residues. Trimming left V 6 bases short and J 5 bases short, with 14 bases between.

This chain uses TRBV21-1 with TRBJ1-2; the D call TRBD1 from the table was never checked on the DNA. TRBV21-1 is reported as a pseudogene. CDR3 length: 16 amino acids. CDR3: CASSKYGQGAVYGYTF. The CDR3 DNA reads TGTGCCAGCAGCAAATACGGGCAGGGGGCGGTCTATGGCTACACCTTC.

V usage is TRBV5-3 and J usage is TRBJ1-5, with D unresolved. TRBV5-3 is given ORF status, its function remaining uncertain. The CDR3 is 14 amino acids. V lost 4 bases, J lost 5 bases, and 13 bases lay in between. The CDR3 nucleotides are TGTGCCAGAAGCATCCTGTCCTGCGATCAGCCCCAGCATTTT. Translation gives CARSILSCDQPQHF.

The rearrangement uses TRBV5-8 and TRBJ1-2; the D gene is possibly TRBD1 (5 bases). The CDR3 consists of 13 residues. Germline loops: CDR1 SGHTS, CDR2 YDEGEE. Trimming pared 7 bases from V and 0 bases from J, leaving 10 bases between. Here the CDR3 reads CASPFRANYGYTF. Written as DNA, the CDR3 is TGTGCCAGCCCCTTCAGGGCTAACTATGGCTACACCTTC.